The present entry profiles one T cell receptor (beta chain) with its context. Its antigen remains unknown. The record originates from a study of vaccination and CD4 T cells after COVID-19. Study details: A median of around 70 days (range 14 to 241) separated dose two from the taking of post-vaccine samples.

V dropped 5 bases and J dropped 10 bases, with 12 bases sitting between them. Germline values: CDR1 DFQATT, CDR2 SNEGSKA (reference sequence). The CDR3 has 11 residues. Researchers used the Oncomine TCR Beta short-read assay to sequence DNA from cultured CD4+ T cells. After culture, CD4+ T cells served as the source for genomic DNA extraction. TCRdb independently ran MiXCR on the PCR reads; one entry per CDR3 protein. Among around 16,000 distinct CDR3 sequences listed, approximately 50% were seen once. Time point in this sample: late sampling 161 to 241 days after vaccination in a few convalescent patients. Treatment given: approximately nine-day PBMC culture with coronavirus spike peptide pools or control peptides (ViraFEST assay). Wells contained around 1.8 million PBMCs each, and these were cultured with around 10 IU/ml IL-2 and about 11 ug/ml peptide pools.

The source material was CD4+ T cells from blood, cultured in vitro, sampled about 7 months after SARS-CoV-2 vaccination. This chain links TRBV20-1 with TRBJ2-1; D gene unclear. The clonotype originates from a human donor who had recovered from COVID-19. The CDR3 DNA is TGCAGTGCTCCGGTGGGTTGGGAGCAGTTCTTC. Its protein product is CSAPVGWEQFF.